Sequencing of this T cell receptor (beta chain) was carried out in a study of control samples from healthy donors and cancer patients. In germline, CDR1 is LNHNV, CDR2 YYDKDF (reference sequence). The CDR3 loop spans 15 amino acids. Trimming shortened V by 0 bases and J by 5 bases, and 13 bases separated the two germline ends. Profiling relied on immunoSEQ multiplex PCR, and the TCRdb table lists in-frame clones only, not all of them. Of 95,000 to 130,000 clones detected, about 93% appear once; the ten largest clones hold about 2.6%. The sequenced sample was blood. The origin of this receptor is a man in his thirties or forties in good health. The genes are TRBV15 and TRBJ1-1; D call uncertain. CDR3: CATSRDRDSHTEAFF. The CDR3 nucleotides are TGTGCCACCAGCAGAGATCGTGACTCGCATACTGAAGCTTTCTTT.